This T cell receptor beta chain was profiled in a study of T cell repertoires in cytomegalovirus infection. Study-level information: It was recently identified HLA-C-restricted and well-studied HLA-B-restricted CMV epitopes that the study used. Evidence of both CMV infection and a matching HLA type came from public TCR beta signatures. Regarding the study as a whole: Summed frequency of public TCR beta families distinguished CMV carriers with the relevant HLA.

This clonotype was seen more than once but under ten times. What it binds is unknown. The germline V gene encodes CDR1 MDHEN and CDR2 SYDVKM. This CDR3 is built from 14 residues. Trimming removed 5 bases from V and 12 bases from J, with 23 bases in between. TCRdb processed the reads anew with MiXCR; each CDR3 protein has one entry. This sample has fewer than 650,000 distinct CDR3 sequences, with 40% found just once. The source was cultured PBMCs, collected from culture after CMV antigen stimulation. The genes are TRBV28 and TRBJ2-7; possibly TRBD2 for D (5 bases). The TCR was taken from a human donor in good health (CMV status not recorded). Some clones in this sample may be carry-over from other donors' samples. The CDR3 loop is CASSTRSGEDGPYF. CDR3 nucleotide sequence: TGTGCCAGCAGTACGAGATCCGGGGAAGACGGGCCGTACTTC.